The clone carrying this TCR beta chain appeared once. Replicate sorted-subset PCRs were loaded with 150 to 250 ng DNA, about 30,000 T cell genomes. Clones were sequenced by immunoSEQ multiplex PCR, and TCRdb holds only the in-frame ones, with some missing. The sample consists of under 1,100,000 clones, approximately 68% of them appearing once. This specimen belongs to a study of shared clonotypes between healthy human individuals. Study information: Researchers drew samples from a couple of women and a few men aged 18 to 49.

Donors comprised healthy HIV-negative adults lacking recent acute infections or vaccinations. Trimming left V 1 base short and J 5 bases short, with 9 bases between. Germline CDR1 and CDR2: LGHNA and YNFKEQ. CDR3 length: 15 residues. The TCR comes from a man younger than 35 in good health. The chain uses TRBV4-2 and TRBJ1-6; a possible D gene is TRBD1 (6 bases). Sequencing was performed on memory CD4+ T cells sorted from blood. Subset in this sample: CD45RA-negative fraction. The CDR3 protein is CASSQAAGDNSPLHF. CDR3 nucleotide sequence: TGTGCCAGCAGCCAAGCCGCAGGGGATAATTCACCCCTCCACTTT.